This paragraph reports one T cell receptor beta chain. The antigen is undetermined. Read data end 3 residues before the CDR3 end; the end is taken from the germline J gene. This sample is part of a study of T cell clonality in common variable immunodeficiency. General study points: Reportedly, TCR beta sequences from common variable immunodeficiency showed fewer deletions and N-nucleotide insertions. CVID patient heterogeneity limited repertoire-clinical complication correlations.

Germline V gives CDR1 SGHRS, CDR2 YFSETQ. The CDR3 length is 15 residues. Germline trimming cut 0 bases from V and 4 bases from J; bases unmatched to any gene: 4. Profiled with immunoSEQ multiplex PCR; TCRdb holds only in-frame clones, not every one. The sample holds tens of thousands of clones, and no clone turns up only once. The J gene is TRBJ2-1, the V gene TRBV5-1; 7 bases align to TRBD1. The sequence was obtained from a person aged 18-70 years in good health. The specimen sequenced was peripheral blood mononuclear cells. CDR3 in amino acids: CASSLGQGYYNEQFF. The sequenced part of the CDR3 DNA is TGCGCCAGCAGCTTGGGACAGGGTTATTACAATGAG.